This is a list of T cell receptor beta chains from one sample in a study of T cell clonotyping in hematopoietic cell transplantation. Assay used: immunoSEQ multiplex PCR; TCRdb lists only in-frame clones, some missing. Here the sample spans under 5,000 clones, about 95% being singletons. Source: PBMCs, taken 180 days after allogeneic stem cell transplant. Receptor source: a male patient aged 55 to 69 who had an allogeneic stem cell transplant from a related donor, so the T cells may come from the graft donor. Some clones in this sample may be carry-over from other donors' samples. CDR3s include the opening cysteine and the closing phenylalanine or tryptophan. Each record gives: J gene, clone size, D gene, V gene, CDR3 protein, CDR3 DNA. A D gene is named only where the DNA matches it firmly. Only part of the rows carry a size: once, few, many, or a class if the clone is expanded.

j_call: TRBJ1-5
clone_size: NA
d_call: NA
v_call: TRBV23-1
cdr3_aa: CASSQPRQNSNQPQHF
cdr3_nt: TGCGCCAGCAGTCAACCCCGGCAGAATAGCAATCAGCCCCAGCATTTT

j_call: TRBJ2-7
clone_size: NA
d_call: NA
v_call: TRBV9
cdr3_aa: CASSVDSGGPYEQYF
cdr3_nt: TGTGCCAGCAGCGTAGATTCCGGGGGCCCCTACGAGCAGTACTTC

j_call: TRBJ2-7
clone_size: once
d_call: NA
v_call: TRBV12-1
cdr3_aa: CASSFGGSGDPYEQYF
cdr3_nt: TGTGCCAGCAGCTTTGGGGGGAGCGGTGACCCCTACGAGCAGTACTTC

j_call: TRBJ1-2
clone_size: NA
d_call: NA
v_call: TRBV4-3
cdr3_aa: CASSPYKTANYGYTF
cdr3_nt: TGCGCCAGCAGCCCCTACAAGACCGCTAACTATGGCTACACCTTC

j_call: TRBJ2-3
clone_size: NA
d_call: TRBD2
v_call: TRBV7-3
cdr3_aa: CASSRTGGAAEDTQYF
cdr3_nt: TGTGCCAGCAGCCGAACGGGGGGGGCCGCGGAGGATACGCAGTATTTT

j_call: TRBJ2-1
clone_size: NA
d_call: NA
v_call: TRBV11-3
cdr3_aa: CASSLNSYNEQFF
cdr3_nt: TGTGCCAGCAGCTTAAACAGCTACAATGAGCAGTTCTTC

j_call: TRBJ1-5
clone_size: NA
d_call: NA
v_call: TRBV30
cdr3_aa: CAWSVKGNQPQHF
cdr3_nt: TGTGCCTGGAGTGTAAAGGGCAATCAGCCCCAGCATTTT

j_call: TRBJ1-2
clone_size: NA
d_call: TRBD1
v_call: TRBV29-1
cdr3_aa: CSVAQGAGYTF
cdr3_nt: TGCAGCGTCGCACAGGGGGCTGGCTACACCTTC

j_call: TRBJ1-1
clone_size: once
d_call: NA
v_call: TRBV11-3
cdr3_aa: CASSELTEAFF
cdr3_nt: TGTGCCAGCAGCGAACTCACTGAAGCTTTCTTT

j_call: TRBJ2-3
clone_size: NA
d_call: NA
v_call: TRBV6-5
cdr3_aa: CASSHASDTQYF
cdr3_nt: TGTGCCAGCAGTCACGCCTCAGATACGCAGTATTTT

j_call: TRBJ1-5
clone_size: once
d_call: NA
v_call: TRBV23-1
cdr3_aa: CAGDENQPQHF
cdr3_nt: TGCGCCGGGGATGAAAATCAGCCCCAGCATTTT

j_call: TRBJ1-5
clone_size: NA
d_call: NA
v_call: TRBV19
cdr3_aa: CASSGTRTQPQHF
cdr3_nt: TGTGCCAGTAGTGGGACCCGGACTCAGCCCCAGCATTTT

j_call: TRBJ1-1
clone_size: NA
d_call: NA
v_call: TRBV30
cdr3_aa: CAWSGSTVAEAFF
cdr3_nt: TGTGCCTGGAGTGGGTCCACGGTGGCTGAAGCTTTCTTT

j_call: TRBJ2-5
clone_size: NA
d_call: TRBD1
v_call: TRBV9
cdr3_aa: CASSSRPGQQETQYF
cdr3_nt: TGTGCCAGCAGCTCCCGCCCGGGACAGCAAGAGACCCAGTACTTC

j_call: TRBJ2-5
clone_size: NA
d_call: NA
v_call: TRBV19
cdr3_aa: CASSATGETKETQYF
cdr3_nt: TGTGCCAGTAGTGCGACTGGGGAAACTAAAGAGACCCAGTACTTC

j_call: TRBJ2-5
clone_size: NA
d_call: NA
v_call: TRBV2
cdr3_aa: CASSEDMRRTQYF
cdr3_nt: TGTGCCAGCAGTGAAGACATGCGGCGGACCCAGTACTTC

j_call: TRBJ1-3
clone_size: NA
d_call: NA
v_call: TRBV6-1
cdr3_aa: CASNTYSGNTIYF
cdr3_nt: TGTGCCAGCAACACCTACTCTGGAAACACCATATATTTT

j_call: TRBJ2-5
clone_size: NA
d_call: NA
v_call: TRBV7-2
cdr3_aa: CASSPQETQYF
cdr3_nt: TGTGCCAGCAGCCCCCAAGAGACCCAGTACTTC

j_call: TRBJ1-3
clone_size: few
d_call: NA
v_call: TRBV7-9
cdr3_aa: CASSFFLPTGNTIYF
cdr3_nt: TGTGCCAGCAGCTTTTTCTTGCCTACAGGCAACACCATATATTTT

j_call: TRBJ2-7
clone_size: NA
d_call: TRBD1
v_call: TRBV25-1
cdr3_aa: CASSGDSYEQYF
cdr3_nt: TGTGCCAGCAGCGGGGACAGCTACGAGCAGTACTTC

j_call: TRBJ2-5
clone_size: NA
d_call: TRBD2
v_call: TRBV5-1
cdr3_aa: CASSLRLAGLQETQYF
cdr3_nt: TGCGCCAGCAGCCTCCGACTAGCGGGGTTACAAGAGACCCAGTACTTC

j_call: TRBJ2-3
clone_size: NA
d_call: NA
v_call: TRBV5-4
cdr3_aa: CASSLEQDTQYF
cdr3_nt: TGCGCCAGCAGCTTGGAACAGGATACGCAGTATTTT

j_call: TRBJ2-3
clone_size: NA
d_call: TRBD1
v_call: TRBV13
cdr3_aa: CASSHDRGSADTQYF
cdr3_nt: TGTGCCAGCAGCCATGACAGGGGGTCGGCAGATACGCAGTATTTT

j_call: TRBJ2-2
clone_size: NA
d_call: TRBD1
v_call: TRBV29-1
cdr3_aa: CSAGTGVFAGELFF
cdr3_nt: TGCAGCGCCGGGACAGGGGTCTTCGCCGGGGAGCTGTTTTTT

j_call: TRBJ2-7
clone_size: once
d_call: TRBD1
v_call: TRBV6-5
cdr3_aa: CASSYGTEPYEQYF
cdr3_nt: TGTGCCAGCAGTTACGGGACAGAACCCTACGAGCAGTACTTC

j_call: TRBJ2-5
clone_size: NA
d_call: NA
v_call: TRBV30
cdr3_aa: CAWRRGQHNQETQYF
cdr3_nt: TGCGCCTGGAGGAGGGGACAGCACAACCAAGAGACCCAGTACTTC

j_call: TRBJ2-7
clone_size: NA
d_call: NA
v_call: TRBV19
cdr3_aa: CASSQLPDYEQYF
cdr3_nt: TGTGCCAGTAGTCAGTTGCCGGATTACGAGCAGTACTTC

j_call: TRBJ2-7
clone_size: NA
d_call: NA
v_call: TRBV15
cdr3_aa: CATSTGVGRYEQYF
cdr3_nt: TGTGCCACCAGCACCGGGGTGGGGCGATACGAGCAGTACTTC

j_call: TRBJ1-1
clone_size: once
d_call: NA
v_call: TRBV11-2
cdr3_aa: CASSLFAMGGASEAFF
cdr3_nt: TGTGCCAGCAGCTTATTTGCCATGGGGGGAGCTTCTGAAGCTTTCTTT

j_call: TRBJ2-1
clone_size: NA
d_call: TRBD2
v_call: TRBV7-2
cdr3_aa: CASSLRTSGGPSYNEQFF
cdr3_nt: TGTGCCAGCAGCCTACGGACTAGCGGGGGCCCTTCCTACAATGAGCAGTTCTTC

j_call: TRBJ2-7
clone_size: once
d_call: TRBD2
v_call: TRBV9
cdr3_aa: CASSVGIAGGGEQYF
cdr3_nt: TGTGCCAGCAGCGTAGGGATAGCGGGGGGTGGCGAGCAGTACTTC

j_call: TRBJ2-7
clone_size: NA
d_call: TRBD2
v_call: TRBV2
cdr3_aa: CASSWTSFYEQYF
cdr3_nt: TGTGCCAGCAGCTGGACTAGTTTCTACGAGCAGTACTTC

j_call: TRBJ2-7
clone_size: NA
d_call: NA
v_call: TRBV5-1
cdr3_aa: CASSLDGLRVGQYF
cdr3_nt: TGCGCCAGCAGCTTGGACGGATTACGAGTTGGGCAGTACTTC